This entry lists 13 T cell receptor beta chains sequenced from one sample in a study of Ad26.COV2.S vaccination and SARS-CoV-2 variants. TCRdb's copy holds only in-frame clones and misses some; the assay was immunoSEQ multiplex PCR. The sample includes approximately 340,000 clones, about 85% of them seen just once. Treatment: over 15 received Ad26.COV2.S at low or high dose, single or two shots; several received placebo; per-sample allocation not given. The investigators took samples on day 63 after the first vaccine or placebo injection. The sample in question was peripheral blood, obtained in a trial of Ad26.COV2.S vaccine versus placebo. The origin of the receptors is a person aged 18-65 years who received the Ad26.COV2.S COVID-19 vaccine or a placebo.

This chain's CDR3 is CASSDRTGGYEQYF. The CDR3, as DNA: TGTGCCAGCAGTGATAGGACAGGGGGATACGAGCAGTACTTC. The chain combines TRBV2 with TRBJ2-7; 10 positions match TRBD1. CDR1 is SNHLY and CDR2 is FYNNEI in the germline V gene. The CDR3 consists of 14 residues. Trimming took 3 bases from V and 4 from J; bases not matched to a gene: 3.

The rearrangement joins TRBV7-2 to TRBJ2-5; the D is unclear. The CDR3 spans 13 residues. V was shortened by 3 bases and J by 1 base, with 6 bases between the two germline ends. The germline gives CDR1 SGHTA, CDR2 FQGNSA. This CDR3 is CASSFDFQETQYF. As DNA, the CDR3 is TGTGCCAGCAGCTTCGACTTCCAAGAGACCCAGTACTTC.

In nucleotides, the CDR3 is TGTGCCAGCAGCTTAGAAGCGGGGGGCGCAGCAGATACGCAGTATTTT. Protein: CASSLEAGGAADTQYF. V usage is TRBV7-7 and J usage is TRBJ2-3; TRBD2 agrees at 9 bases. V dropped 1 base and J dropped 4; count of bases not matched to a gene: 6. CDR3 size: 16 residues. Germline values: CDR1 SSHAT, CDR2 FNYEAQ (reference sequence).

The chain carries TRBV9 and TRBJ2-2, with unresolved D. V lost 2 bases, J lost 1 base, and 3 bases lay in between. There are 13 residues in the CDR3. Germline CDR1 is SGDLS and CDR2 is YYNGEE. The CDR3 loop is CASSVMNTGELFF. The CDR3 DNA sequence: TGTGCCAGCAGCGTTATGAACACCGGGGAGCTGTTTTTT.

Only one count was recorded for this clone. The CDR3 protein is CASSYRANEQFF. DNA for the CDR3: TGTGCCAGCAGTTACCGAGCAAATGAGCAGTTCTTC. This rearrangement joins TRBV6-2 or TRBV6-3 to TRBJ2-1, with D unresolved. Germline V gene sequence: CDR1 MNHEY, CDR2 SVGEGT. The V and J ends lost 2 bases and 7 bases respectively, with 6 bases between them. The CDR3 has 12 amino acids.

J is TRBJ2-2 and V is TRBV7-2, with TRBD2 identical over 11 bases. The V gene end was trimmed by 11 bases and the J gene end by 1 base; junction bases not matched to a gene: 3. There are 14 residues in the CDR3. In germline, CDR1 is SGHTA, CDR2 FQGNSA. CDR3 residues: CAGGLAGNTGELFF. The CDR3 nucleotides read TGTGCCGGAGGACTAGCGGGGAACACCGGGGAGCTGTTTTTT.

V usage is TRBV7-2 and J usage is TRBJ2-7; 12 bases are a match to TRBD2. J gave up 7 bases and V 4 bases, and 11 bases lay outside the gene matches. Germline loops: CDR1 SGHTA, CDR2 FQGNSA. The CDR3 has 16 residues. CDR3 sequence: CASSSILAGGMREQYF. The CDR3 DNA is TGTGCCAGCAGCTCGATCCTAGCGGGGGGGATGAGGGAGCAGTACTTC.

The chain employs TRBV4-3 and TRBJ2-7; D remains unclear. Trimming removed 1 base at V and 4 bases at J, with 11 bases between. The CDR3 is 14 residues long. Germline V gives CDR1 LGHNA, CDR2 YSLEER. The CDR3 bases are TGCGCCAGCAGCCAAGGACTCCCACCATACGAGCAGTACTTC. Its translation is CASSQGLPPYEQYF.

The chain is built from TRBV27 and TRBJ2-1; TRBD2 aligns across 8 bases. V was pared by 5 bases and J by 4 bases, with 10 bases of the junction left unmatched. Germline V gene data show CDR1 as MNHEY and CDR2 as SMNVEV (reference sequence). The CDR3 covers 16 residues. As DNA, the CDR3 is TGTGCCAGCAGTCCCCGGACTAGCTTATTATACAATGAGCAGTTCTTC. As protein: CASSPRTSLLYNEQFF.

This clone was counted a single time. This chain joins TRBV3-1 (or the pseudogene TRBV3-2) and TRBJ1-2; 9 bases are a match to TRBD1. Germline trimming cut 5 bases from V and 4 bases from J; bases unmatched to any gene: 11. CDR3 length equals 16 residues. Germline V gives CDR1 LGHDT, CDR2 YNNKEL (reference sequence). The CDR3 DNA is TGTGCCAGCAGCATACGTCCGACAGGGGGACCCTATGGCTACACCTTC. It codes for CASSIRPTGGPYGYTF.

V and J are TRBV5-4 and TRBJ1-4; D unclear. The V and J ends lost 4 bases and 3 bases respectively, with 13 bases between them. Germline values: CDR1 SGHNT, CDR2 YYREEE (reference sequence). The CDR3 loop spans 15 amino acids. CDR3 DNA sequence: TGTGCCAGCAGCACCCAGGATGGGGCTAATGAAAAACTGTTTTTT. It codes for CASSTQDGANEKLFF.

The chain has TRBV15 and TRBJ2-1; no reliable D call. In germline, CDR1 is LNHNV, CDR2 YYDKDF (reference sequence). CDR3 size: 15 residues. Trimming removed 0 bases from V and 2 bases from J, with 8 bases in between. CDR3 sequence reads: CATSRDRGPYNEQFF. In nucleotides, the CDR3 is TGTGCCACCAGCAGAGATCGCGGACCCTACAATGAGCAGTTCTTC.

For the CDR3, the DNA is TGTGCCACCAGTGAAACCGGGACTGTGTTGGAGACCCAGTACTTC. Translated, it gives CATSETGTVLETQYF. This chain links TRBV24-1 with TRBJ2-5; possible D gene TRBD2, 6 bases. Trimming took off 4 bases at V and 5 bases at J, with 16 bases between the two ends. The germline V gene has CDR1 KGHDR and CDR2 SFDVKD. The CDR3 runs to 15 residues.